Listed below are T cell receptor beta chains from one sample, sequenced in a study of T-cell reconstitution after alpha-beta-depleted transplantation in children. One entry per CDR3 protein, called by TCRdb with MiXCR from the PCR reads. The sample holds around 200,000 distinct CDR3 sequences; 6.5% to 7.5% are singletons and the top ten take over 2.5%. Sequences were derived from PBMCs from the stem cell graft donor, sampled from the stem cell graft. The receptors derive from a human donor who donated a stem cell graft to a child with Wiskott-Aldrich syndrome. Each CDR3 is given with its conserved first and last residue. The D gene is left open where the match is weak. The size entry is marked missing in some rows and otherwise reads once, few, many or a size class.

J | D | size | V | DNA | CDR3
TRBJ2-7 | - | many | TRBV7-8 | TGTGCCAGCATGCCCAGAACAGGACTTCTCTCCTACGAGCAGTACTTC | CASMPRTGLLSYEQYF
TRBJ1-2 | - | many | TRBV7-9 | TGTGCCAGCAGCTCGACTGATTACTATGGCTACACCTTC | CASSSTDYYGYTF
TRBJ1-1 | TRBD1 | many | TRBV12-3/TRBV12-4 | TGTGCCAGCAGATATACCGGGACAGTCGCTGAAGCTTTCTTT | CASRYTGTVAEAFF
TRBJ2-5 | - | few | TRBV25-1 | TGTGCCAGCAGCCCCTACGAGGGGGGGACAGAGACCCAGTACTTC | CASSPYEGGTETQYF
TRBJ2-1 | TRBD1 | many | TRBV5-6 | TGTGCCAGCAGCACGACAGGGCGCCTCTACAATGAGCAGTTCTTC | CASSTTGRLYNEQFF
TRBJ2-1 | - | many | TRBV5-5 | TGTGCCAGCTTAGGGGGGGTTTGGAACAATGAGCAGTTCTTC | CASLGGVWNNEQFF
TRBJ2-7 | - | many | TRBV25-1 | TGTGCCAGCAGTGCCAATTACTACGAGCAGTACTTC | CASSANYYEQYF
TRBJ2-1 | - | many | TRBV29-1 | TGCAGCGTTGAAGTCCAGGGCCCATACAATGAGCAGTTCTTC | CSVEVQGPYNEQFF
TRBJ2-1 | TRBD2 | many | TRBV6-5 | TGTGCCAGCAGTTACGGGGAGGGGATGAACAATGAGCAGTTCTTC | CASSYGEGMNNEQFF
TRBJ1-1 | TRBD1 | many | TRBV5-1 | TGCGCCAGCAGCTTGGCTATCGGACAGGGGAATACTGAAGCTTTCTTT | CASSLAIGQGNTEAFF
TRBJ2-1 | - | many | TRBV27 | TGTGCCAGCAGTCCCTCGGAGGTCCCAGGTGGTAATGAGCAGTTCTTC | CASSPSEVPGGNEQFF
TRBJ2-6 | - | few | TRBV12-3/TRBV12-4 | TGTGCCAGCAGCCCGTACTCTGGGGCCAACGTCCTGACTTTC | CASSPYSGANVLTF
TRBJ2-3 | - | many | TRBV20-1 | TGCAGTGCGGTGCATCCTAATACGCAGTATTTT | CSAVHPNTQYF
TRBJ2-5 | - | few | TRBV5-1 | TGCGCCAGCAGCTTGGGGACAGCGTTGGAGACCCAGTACTTC | CASSLGTALETQYF
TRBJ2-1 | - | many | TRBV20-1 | TGCAGTGCTAGAGCGGGCTCCTACAATGAGCAGTTCTTC | CSARAGSYNEQFF
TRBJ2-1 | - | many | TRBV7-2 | TGTGCCAGCAGCCTGCGGGGGGACAGGGTAGGGGAGCAGTTCTTC | CASSLRGDRVGEQFF
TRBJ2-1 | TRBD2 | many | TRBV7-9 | TGTGCCAGCAGCTTAGGCGGGGGAAGAACCTACAATGAGCAGTTCTTC | CASSLGGGRTYNEQFF
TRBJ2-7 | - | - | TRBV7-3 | TGTGCCAGCAGCTTAATGGGCGAGCAGTACTTC | CASSLMGEQYF
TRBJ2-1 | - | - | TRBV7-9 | TGTGCCAGCAGCTTTAGGCCCGGCGGCGGGAACGTGGATGAGCAGTTCTTC | CASSFRPGGGNVDEQFF
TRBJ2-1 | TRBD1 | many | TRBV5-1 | TGCGCCAGCAGCATGGAGCCGGGACAGGAGTACAATGAGCAGTTCTTC | CASSMEPGQEYNEQFF
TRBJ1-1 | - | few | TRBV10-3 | TGTGCCATCAGTGGGGAGGGGGGGAACACTGAAGCTTTCTTT | CAISGEGGNTEAFF
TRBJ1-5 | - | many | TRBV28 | TGTGCCAGCAGTCGGGACGGGAATCAGCCCCAGCATTTT | CASSRDGNQPQHF
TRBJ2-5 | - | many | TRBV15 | TGTGCCACCAGCAGAGCCTCCGCGGGGGAGACCCAGTACTTC | CATSRASAGETQYF
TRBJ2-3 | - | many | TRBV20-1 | TGCAGTGTAAAACAGGGATCGGGAACAGATACGCAGTATTTT | CSVKQGSGTDTQYF
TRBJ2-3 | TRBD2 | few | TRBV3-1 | TGTGCCAGCAGCCAAGTCATAGCGGGCCCCGCGCAGTATTTT | CASSQVIAGPAQYF
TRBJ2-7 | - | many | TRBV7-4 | TGTGCCAGCAGCTCCGAGGGACGGGAGAGCTCCTACGAGCAGTACTTC | CASSSEGRESSYEQYF
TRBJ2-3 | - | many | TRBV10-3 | TGTGCCATCAGTGCCGACAGTACCACAGATACGCAGTATTTT | CAISADSTTDTQYF
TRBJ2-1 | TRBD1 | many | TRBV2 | TGTGCCAGCAGTGGAGCCGGGACAGCCCAGTTCTTC | CASSGAGTAQFF
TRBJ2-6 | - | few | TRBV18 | TGTGCCAGCTCACCTAAGAATCCGGGACACGACCTCTCTGGGGCCAACGTCCTGACTTTC | CASSPKNPGHDLSGANVLTF
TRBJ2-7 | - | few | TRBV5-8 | TGTGCCAGCAGCTTAATAAGTCTAGACGAGCAGTACTTC | CASSLISLDEQYF
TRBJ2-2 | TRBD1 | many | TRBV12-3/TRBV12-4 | TGTGCCAGCAGACAGGGGGCGAGCACCGGGGAGCTGTTTTTT | CASRQGASTGELFF
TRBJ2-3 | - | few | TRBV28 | TGTGCCAGCAGTTTAGAGGGTTGGGGCACAGATACGCAGTATTTT | CASSLEGWGTDTQYF
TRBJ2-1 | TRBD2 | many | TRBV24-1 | TGTGCCATCGACCCGGGACTAGCGGGGGGGCCTAGCAATGAGCAGTTCTTC | CAIDPGLAGGPSNEQFF
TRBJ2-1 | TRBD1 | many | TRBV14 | TGTGCCAGCAGCAAATGGTTGGGACAGGGCGACAATGAGCAGTTCTTC | CASSKWLGQGDNEQFF
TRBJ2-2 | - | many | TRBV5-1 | TGCGCCAGCAGCTTGCAGGGCACCGGGGAGCTGTTTTTT | CASSLQGTGELFF
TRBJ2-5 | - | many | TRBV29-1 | TGCAGCGATTTGGGCTTCCAAGAGACCCAGTACTTC | CSDLGFQETQYF
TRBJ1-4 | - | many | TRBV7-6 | TGTGCCAGCAGGCCATTCGGGGAAACTAATGAAAAACTGTTTTTT | CASRPFGETNEKLFF
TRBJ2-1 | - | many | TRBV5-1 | TGCGCCAGCAGCGACCCCCAGGGGGGGAGGGAGCAGTTCTTC | CASSDPQGGREQFF
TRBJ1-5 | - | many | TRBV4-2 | TGTGCCAGCAGCCAAGATCTCCATCAGCCCCAGCATTTT | CASSQDLHQPQHF
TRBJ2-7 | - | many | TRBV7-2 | TGTGCCAGCAGCTTAACTAGAATCTACGAGCAGTACTTC | CASSLTRIYEQYF
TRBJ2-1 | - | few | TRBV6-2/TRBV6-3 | TGTGCCAGCAGTGGTCTAGCCGGACACAATGAGCAGTTCTTC | CASSGLAGHNEQFF
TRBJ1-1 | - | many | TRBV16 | TGTGCCAGCAGTCACAGGCGGGGTACAGGTCCTGAAGCTTTCTTT | CASSHRRGTGPEAFF
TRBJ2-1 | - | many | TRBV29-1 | TGCAGCGTTGGCAAGGGGTTCTCCTACAATGAGCAGTTCTTC | CSVGKGFSYNEQFF
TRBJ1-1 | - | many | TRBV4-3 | TGCGCCAGCAGCCAAGATAGAACACCGAACACTGAAGCTTTCTTT | CASSQDRTPNTEAFF
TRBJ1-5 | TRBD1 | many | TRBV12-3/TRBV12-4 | TGTGCCAGCAGACTCACAGGGGCGGTAAATCAGCCCCAGCATTTT | CASRLTGAVNQPQHF
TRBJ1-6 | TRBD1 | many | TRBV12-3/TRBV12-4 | TGTGCCAGCACCTATATGGACAGGGGGAATTCACCCCTCCACTTT | CASTYMDRGNSPLHF
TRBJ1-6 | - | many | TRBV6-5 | TGTGCCAGCAGTTATGGAGCGGATTCACCCCTCCACTTT | CASSYGADSPLHF
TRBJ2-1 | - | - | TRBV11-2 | TGTGCCAGCAGCGAAAGGGGCGACAAAGGCAAGCAGTTCTTC | CASSERGDKGKQFF
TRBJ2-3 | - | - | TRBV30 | TGTGCCTGGAGTCCGGGACTCAGCACAGATACGCAGTATTTT | CAWSPGLSTDTQYF
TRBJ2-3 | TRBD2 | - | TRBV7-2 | TGTGCCAGCAGGGGGCTAGCGGGGATTGGCACAGATACGCAGTATTTT | CASRGLAGIGTDTQYF
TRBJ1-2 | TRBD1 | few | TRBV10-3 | TGTGCCATCAGTGACCGGACAGGGGCAGTTTATGGCTACACCTTC | CAISDRTGAVYGYTF
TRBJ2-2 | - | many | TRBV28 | TGTGCCAGCAGTTTATGGGTAGGGGACATCACCGGGGAGCTGTTTTTT | CASSLWVGDITGELFF
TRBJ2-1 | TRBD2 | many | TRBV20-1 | TGCAGTGCTAGGGAACTAGCGGGAGTACGGGATGAGCAGTTCTTC | CSARELAGVRDEQFF
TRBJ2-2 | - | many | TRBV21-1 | TGTGCCAGCAGCAAAACCCCTAGTAGTACGAACACCGGGGAGCTGTTTTTT | CASSKTPSSTNTGELFF